Presented here are 3 T cell receptor beta chains from one specimen sequenced in a study of blood T cell repertoires in COVID-19. Sequencing used immunoSEQ multiplex PCR; TCRdb keeps in-frame clones, though not all of them. The repertoire holds 95,000 to 150,000 clones, with about nine tenths as singletons. What was sequenced was peripheral blood. Source of these receptors: a woman between 65 and 79 years old with acute or convalescent COVID-19.

The genes are TRBV19 and TRBJ1-3; TRBD1 agrees at 7 bases. V was clipped by 7 bases and J by 4 bases; unmatched bases: 7. Germline V CDR1 and CDR2: LNHDA, SQIVND (reference sequence). CDR3 length: 14 amino acids. This CDR3 reads CASNPTGSGNTIYF. CDR3 DNA sequence: TGTGCCAGTAATCCGACAGGGTCGGGAAACACCATATATTTT.

This sequence joins TRBV4-1 and TRBJ1-6; possibly TRBD1 for D (5 bases). The CDR3 spans 17 residues. Germline V gene data show CDR1 as MGHRA and CDR2 as YSYEKL. V was clipped by 0 bases and J by 10 bases, with 19 bases between them. In DNA form, the CDR3 reads TGCGCCAGCAGCCAAGATGGACCGGCGCCAAGGGGATCACCCCTCCACTTT. Amino acids: CASSQDGPAPRGSPLHF.

The chain couples TRBV5-1 to TRBJ2-1, with 7 positions matching TRBD2. CDR1 SGHRS and CDR2 YFSETQ come from the germline V gene. This CDR3 comprises 14 residues. J was trimmed by 3 bases and V by 4 bases; bases with no gene match: 4. The CDR3 DNA is TGCGCCAGCAGCGCCGGACTAGACTACAATGAGCAGTTCTTC. Translating it yields CASSAGLDYNEQFF. The variable domain in full, completed from reference TRBV5-1 and TRBJ2-1, reads KAGVTQTPRYLIKTRGQQVTLSCSPISGHRSVSWYQQTPGQGLQFLFEYFSETQRNKGNFPGRFSGRQFSNSRSEMNVSTLELGDSALYLCASSAGLDYNEQFFGPGTRLTVL.